The clone carrying this T cell receptor (beta chain) showed up many times. The iRepertoire nested amplicon-rescue multiplex PCR amplified TCR alpha and beta CDR3s from RNA. Input was 100-400 ng of tissue mRNA or PBMC total RNA. From the multiplex PCR reads, TCRdb called clonotypes with MiXCR, one entry per CDR3 protein. The data show approximately 190,000 distinct CDR3 sequences, with about 32% seen just once and about 19% held by the top ten. Trimming cost V 2 bases and J 5 bases; bases outside gene matches: 8. The CDR3 loop spans 18 amino acids. Germline CDR1 is SEHNR and CDR2 is FQNEAQ (reference sequence). This entry comes from a study of glioma-infiltrating T cells.

Sequencing input: glioma tissue, nonneoplastic brain tissue, or PBMCs (not recorded which). The receptor was isolated from a human donor with low-grade glioma or glioblastoma, undergoing nonglioma brain surgery, or in good health (not recorded which). The gene calls are TRBV7-9 and TRBJ2-1; 14 bases are shared with TRBD2. Written as DNA, the CDR3 is TGTGCCAGCAGCTTATCCTTGGGGACTAGCGGGAGAAACAATGAGCAGTTCTTC. This encodes CASSLSLGTSGRNNEQFF. The full variable domain, rest sourced from reference TRBV7-9 and TRBJ2-1, is DTGVSQNPRHKITKRGQNVTFRCDPISEHNRLYWYRQTLGQGPEFLTYFQNEAQLEKSRLLSDRFSAERPKGSFSTLEIQRTEQGDSAMYLCASSLSLGTSGRNNEQFFGPGTRLTVL.